This is a list of T cell receptor beta chains from one sample in a study of cytomegalovirus exposure and HLA in healthy donors. Only in-frame clones appear in the TCRdb table, and some are missing; sequencing was by immunoSEQ multiplex PCR. The sample lists about 54,000 clones; about 80% were seen once. Material: PBMCs. Receptors originate from a female donor in good health and CMV-seronegative. CDR3s leave out the opening cysteine and the closing phenylalanine or tryptophan. D genes are given only for firm matches.

j_call d_call v_call cdr3_aa
TRBJ1-1 . TRBV18 ASSPRQDMNTEAF
TRBJ2-7 TRBD1 TRBV6-6 ASSVSQGNEQY
TRBJ2-7 . TRBV7-2 ASSLRSQSSYEQY
TRBJ1-5 TRBD1 TRBV9 ASSPTGAGQPQH
TRBJ2-5 . TRBV7-7 ASSLGGATETQY
TRBJ2-1 TRBD2 TRBV7-2 ASSKLAGLANEQF
TRBJ2-1 TRBD2 TRBV11-2 ASSSGTSGGEQF
TRBJ1-2 TRBD1 TRBV2 ASSIQGGYGYT
TRBJ1-3 . TRBV28 ASSRGGAGNTIY
TRBJ1-1 . TRBV7-9 ASSSGAEAF
TRBJ2-3 . TRBV5-8 ASSRNAGANTDTQY
TRBJ1-2 . TRBV12-1 ASSFGQQGPYGYT
TRBJ1-2 TRBD1 TRBV6-5 ASSYSPTGAEGYT
TRBJ2-5 . TRBV11-1 ASSTRGTGEETQY